A selection of T cell receptor beta chains follows, all from one sample in a study of shared clonotypes between healthy human individuals. TCRdb's table, derived via immunoSEQ multiplex PCR, lists solely in-frame clones and lacks some. This sample has about 990,000 clones, with around 78% found just once. The sequenced sample was memory CD4+ T cells from PBMCs. Receptors originate from a man aged 18 to 35 in good health. Some clones in this sample may be carry-over from other donors' samples. Both conserved end residues are part of each CDR3. Each record gives: D gene, J gene, clone size, CDR3 length, V gene, CDR3 DNA, CDR3 protein. A D gene is named only where the DNA matches it firmly. Size is omitted from some rows. Given values are once, few, many or a class for expanded clones.

.,TRBJ2-2,.,14,TRBV7-3,TGTGCCAGCAGCTTAGTTCGGGGCACCGGGGAGCTGTTTTTT,CASSLVRGTGELFF
.,TRBJ1-2,.,14,TRBV4-1,TGCGCCAGCAGCCTAGACGGCAGAAACTATGGCTACACCTTC,CASSLDGRNYGYTF
TRBD2,TRBJ2-7,.,17,TRBV28,TGTGCCAGCAGTTACAACCCGTTAGCGGGAATCGAGTACGAGCAGTACTTC,CASSYNPLAGIEYEQYF
TRBD1,TRBJ1-1,.,13,TRBV19,TGTGCCATTGGGGACAGGTTTGGCGCTGAAGCTTTCTTT,CAIGDRFGAEAFF
TRBD1,TRBJ1-2,few,16,TRBV6-6,TGTGCCAGCAGTACGACCCCGGGACAGGGAGGTCGTGGCTACACCTTC,CASSTTPGQGGRGYTF
.,TRBJ2-2,few,17,TRBV27,TGTGCCAGCAGTTTATCATTAGGGGTCGGGAGAGGCGGGGAGCTGTTTTTT,CASSLSLGVGRGGELFF
TRBD1,TRBJ2-2,.,15,TRBV28,TGTGCCAGCAGTCCACAGGGGCTGGACACCGGGGAGCTGTTTTTT,CASSPQGLDTGELFF
TRBD1,TRBJ1-1,.,15,TRBV10-3,TGTGCCATCAGTCCCTCGAGACAGGGGAACACTGAAGCTTTCTTT,CAISPSRQGNTEAFF
.,TRBJ2-7,.,12,TRBV6-6,TGTGCCAGCAACGCTCGGTCCTACGAGCAGTACTTC,CASNARSYEQYF
.,TRBJ1-5,.,14,TRBV23-1,TGCGCCAGCAGCCTGGACACGGGCAATCAGCCCCAGCATTTT,CASSLDTGNQPQHF
.,TRBJ2-7,.,13,TRBV7-9,TGTGCCATCCGGACAGGAGGGACCTACGAGCAGTACTTC,CAIRTGGTYEQYF
TRBD1,TRBJ1-1,.,13,TRBV5-1,TGCGCCAGCAGACAGGGGCGGAACACTGAAGCTTTCTTT,CASRQGRNTEAFF
.,TRBJ1-2,.,13,TRBV5-6,TGTGCCAGCAGCCCGGGAGGGGCTGGGGGCTACACCTTC,CASSPGGAGGYTF
.,TRBJ1-1,.,16,TRBV18,TGTGCCAGCTCACCACGTGGCCGAAGATTGAACACTGAAGCTTTCTTT,CASSPRGRRLNTEAFF
.,TRBJ1-2,once,12,TRBV29-1,TGCAGCGTTGAAGGAGGTTCCTATGGCTACACCTTC,CSVEGGSYGYTF
.,TRBJ2-1,.,15,TRBV5-1,TGCGCCAGCAGCCAGGGTCTGGGTGATAACAATGAGCAGTTCTTC,CASSQGLGDNNEQFF
.,TRBJ2-2,.,15,TRBV19,TGTGCCAGTACGTCCTGGGGGCGCGGGCCCGGGGAGCTGTTTTTT,CASTSWGRGPGELFF
.,TRBJ1-2,.,15,TRBV4-1,TGCGCCAGCAGCCAAGATCGGCGGATGGGCTATGGCTACACCTTC,CASSQDRRMGYGYTF
TRBD2,TRBJ2-1,once,15,TRBV6-5,TGTGCCAGCAGCGCCACCGGGACTAGCGGACGCGAGCAGTTCTTC,CASSATGTSGREQFF
.,TRBJ1-3,.,18,TRBV28,TGTGCCAGCAGTTTGCTCGGGGCAGGAGGTTGGTCCGGAAACACCATATATTTT,CASSLLGAGGWSGNTIYF
.,TRBJ2-7,.,10,TRBV30,TGTGCCTTTGGGGGGTTCGAGCAGTACTTC,CAFGGFEQYF
TRBD2,TRBJ2-2,.,13,TRBV29-1,TGCAGCGTCGAGGGACTAGCGGGCGGGGAGCTGTTTTTT,CSVEGLAGGELFF
.,TRBJ2-3,.,16,TRBV5-1,TGCGCCAGCAGCTTGGGGGTTAGCGGATTCACAGATACGCAGTATTTT,CASSLGVSGFTDTQYF
.,TRBJ1-3,.,15,TRBV6-5,TGTGCCAGCAGTTGGAAGGGGAGATCTGGAAACACCATATATTTT,CASSWKGRSGNTIYF
.,TRBJ2-1,many,16,TRBV15,TGTGCCACCAGCAGAGGTCGAGCGGACCCCTACAATGAGCAGTTCTTC,CATSRGRADPYNEQFF
TRBD1,TRBJ1-2,.,21,TRBV6-9,TGTGCCAGCAGTTATTCCCTCGTGTCTGGACAGGGGCTCGACTTAGAGTGGGGCTACACCTTC,CASSYSLVSGQGLDLEWGYTF
TRBD1,TRBJ1-3,.,17,TRBV18,TGTGCCAGCTCACCATTTGATCAGGGGGTCTCTGGAAACACCATATATTTT,CASSPFDQGVSGNTIYF
TRBD1,TRBJ1-2,.,14,TRBV6-6,TGTGCCAGCAGTCCGACAGGGACTAACTATGGCTACACCTTC,CASSPTGTNYGYTF
.,TRBJ1-1,.,14,TRBV11-3,TGTGCCAGCAGCCAGGGCGGTGGCAACACTGAAGCTTTCTTT,CASSQGGGNTEAFF
.,TRBJ1-2,.,13,TRBV7-9,TGTGCCAGCAGCCCCCGGGAAGGGAATGGCTACACCTTC,CASSPREGNGYTF
.,TRBJ1-1,.,10,TRBV29-1,TGCAGCGCCCAGAACACTGAAGCTTTCTTT,CSAQNTEAFF